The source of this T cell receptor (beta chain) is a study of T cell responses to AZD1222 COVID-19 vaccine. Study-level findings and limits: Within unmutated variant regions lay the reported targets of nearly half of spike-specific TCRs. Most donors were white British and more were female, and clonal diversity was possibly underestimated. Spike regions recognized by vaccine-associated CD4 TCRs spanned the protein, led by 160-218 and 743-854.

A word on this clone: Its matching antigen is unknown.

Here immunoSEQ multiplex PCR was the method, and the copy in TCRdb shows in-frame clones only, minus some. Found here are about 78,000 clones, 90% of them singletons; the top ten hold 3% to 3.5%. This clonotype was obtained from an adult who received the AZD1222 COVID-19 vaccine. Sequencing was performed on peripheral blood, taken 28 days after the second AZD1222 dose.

CDR3 amino acids: CASKTLGNTEAFF. CDR3 nucleotide sequence: TGTGCCAGTAAAACGTTGGGAAACACTGAAGCTTTCTTT. The genes are TRBV19 and TRBJ1-1; no clear D gene. The CDR3 is 13 amino acids. V was clipped by 7 bases and J by 2 bases, with 11 bases between them. The germline V gene encodes CDR1 LNHDA and CDR2 SQIVND (reference sequence).